The 21 T cell receptor beta chains below were found in one sample sequenced in a study of blood T cell repertoires in COVID-19 (dated by TCRdb to about 2020). To prepare the library, the immunoSEQ multiplex PCR assay was applied. Imported from immuneACCESS, the table was reduced by TCRdb to in-frame sequences with V and J called. These copies leave out some clones; in studies compared against another copy, an unresolved V gene accounts for under half, and the cause of the remainder is not known. This sample has roughly 100,000 clones in its table, and approximately 84% of those were observed once. The ten biggest clones cover 11% to 15% of the sample. The sample was peripheral blood. The origin of the receptors is a woman aged 60 to 75 with acute or convalescent COVID-19.

The chain is built from TRBV30 and TRBJ2-4, with 13 bases identical to TRBD2. Trimming cost V 4 bases and J 8 bases; bases outside gene matches: 8. This CDR3 region has 15 residues. Germline V gives CDR1 GTSNPN, CDR2 SVGIG (reference sequence). The DNA of the CDR3 is TGTGCCTGGAATGGACTAGCGGGAGAAGGAGACATTCAGTACTTC. This encodes CAWNGLAGEGDIQYF.

The chain recombines TRBV19 with TRBJ2-7; 9 bases map to TRBD2. V was pared by 4 bases and J by 4 bases, with 2 bases of the junction left unmatched. CDR1 and CDR2 (germline): LNHDA, SQIVND (reference sequence). The CDR3 contains 13 residues. The CDR3 loop reads CASSTSGVYEQYF. DNA of the CDR3: TGTGCCAGTAGTACTAGCGGGGTTTACGAGCAGTACTTC.

V and J are TRBV5-1 and TRBJ1-2; 8 nucleotides match TRBD1. The CDR3 totals 14 residues. Unmatched junction bases numbered 5, after V lost 0 bases and J lost 7 bases. CDR1 is SGHRS and CDR2 is YFSETQ in the germline V gene. This CDR3 reads CASSLGGTGSGYTF. As DNA, the CDR3 is TGCGCCAGCAGCTTGGGAGGGACAGGTTCTGGCTACACCTTC. Drawing the rest from reference TRBV5-1 and TRBJ1-2, the complete variable domain is KAGVTQTPRYLIKTRGQQVTLSCSPISGHRSVSWYQQTPGQGLQFLFEYFSETQRNKGNFPGRFSGRQFSNSRSEMNVSTLELGDSALYLCASSLGGTGSGYTFGSGTRLTVV.

This chain uses TRBV28 with TRBJ2-2; 11 nucleotides align to TRBD2. CDR3 size: 17 residues. V was clipped by 6 bases and J by 0 bases; unmatched bases: 6. In germline, CDR1 is MDHEN, CDR2 SYDVKM. As DNA, the CDR3 is TGTGCCAGCAGGCGTCCGGGACTAGCGGCGAACACCGGGGAGCTGTTTTTT. Protein product: CASRRPGLAANTGELFF.

The chain combines TRBV3-1 (or the pseudogene TRBV3-2) with TRBJ2-7; 9 bases are shared with TRBD2. With 4 bases clipped from V and 1 base from J, the junction kept 5 bases outside the gene matches. Germline V lookup: CDR1 LGHDT, CDR2 YNNKEL (reference sequence). CDR3 length: 15 residues. Here the CDR3 reads CASSRGGLASYEQYF. In nucleotides, the CDR3 is TGTGCCAGCAGCCGGGGGGGACTAGCATCCTACGAGCAGTACTTC.

CDR3 loop: CASGAGVSYEQYF. CDR3 nucleotides: TGTGCCAGCGGAGCAGGGGTAAGCTACGAGCAGTACTTC. The V gene is TRBV6-5, the J gene TRBJ2-7; D possibly corresponds to TRBD1 (6 bases). The germline V gene encodes CDR1 MNHEY and CDR2 SVGAGI. With 8 bases removed from V and 3 bases from J, the gap between germline ends came to 14 bases. This CDR3 is built from 13 residues.

The CDR3 loop reads CASRPGGRYAEAFF. Here the CDR3 DNA reads TGTGCCAGCAGGCCAGGGGGCCGTTACGCTGAAGCTTTCTTT. This sequence joins TRBV6-5 and TRBJ1-1, with 8 bases matching TRBD1. The CDR3 length is 14 residues. Germline lookup yields CDR1 MNHEY and CDR2 SVGAGI. The V gene end was trimmed by 6 bases and the J gene end by 6 bases; junction bases not matched to a gene: 9.

This chain uses TRBV7-8 with TRBJ2-7, with 10 bases fitting TRBD1. The CDR3 contains 13 residues. Germline V gene lookup returns CDR1 SGHVS and CDR2 FQNEAQ. The ends lost 5 bases at V and 11 bases at J; junction bases unmatched: 9. This chain's CDR3 is CASSQDRGHGKYF. In nucleotides, the CDR3 is TGTGCCAGCAGCCAAGACAGGGGGCACGGGAAGTACTTC.

V usage is TRBV27 and J usage is TRBJ2-1; a possible D gene is TRBD1 (6 bases). V was pared by 4 bases and J by 0 bases, with 10 bases between. Germline CDR1 is MNHEY and CDR2 is SMNVEV (reference sequence). There are 15 residues in the CDR3. The CDR3 region has the DNA TGTGCCAGCAGTTCCACAGGGTCCTCCTACAATGAGCAGTTCTTC. Translated, it gives CASSSTGSSYNEQFF.

Here the CDR3 DNA reads TGCGCCAGCAGCTTACAGGGGTATGGCTACACCTTC. Translated: CASSLQGYGYTF. The chain uses TRBV5-1 and TRBJ1-2; 7 nucleotides agree with TRBD1. This CDR3 comprises 12 residues. CDR1 is SGHRS, CDR2 YFSETQ, per germline. J was trimmed by 5 bases and V by 2 bases; bases with no gene match: 0. The complete variable domain, with remaining parts taken from reference TRBV5-1 and TRBJ1-2, reads KAGVTQTPRYLIKTRGQQVTLSCSPISGHRSVSWYQQTPGQGLQFLFEYFSETQRNKGNFPGRFSGRQFSNSRSEMNVSTLELGDSALYLCASSLQGYGYTFGSGTRLTVV.

This rearrangement joins TRBV29-1 to TRBJ2-3, with 9 bases identical to TRBD2. The J segment lost 2 bases and the V segment lost 4 bases, leaving 1 base of the junction unmatched. Per the germline V gene, CDR1 is SQVTM and CDR2 is ANQGSEA. The CDR3 spans 13 residues. CDR3 sequence (DNA): TGCAGCGTTGGACTAGCGGACACAGATACGCAGTATTTT. It yields the protein CSVGLADTDTQYF.

In its sample, this clone was seen once. Sequence at one end of the junction differs from germline and may be a read error. The V call is TRBV2, the J call TRBJ1-5; D not certain. This CDR3 comprises 15 residues. CDR1 is SNHLY and CDR2 is FYNNEI in the germline V gene. The CDR3 protein is CASREELSKNQPQHF. The CDR3 region has the DNA TGTGCCAGCAGGGAAGAGCTTTCAAAGAATCAGCCCCAGCATTTT.

V and J are TRBV4-2 and TRBJ2-2; a possible D gene is TRBD2 (6 bases). Trimming left V 1 base short and J 5 bases short, with 14 bases between. The CDR3 contains 16 residues. In germline, CDR1 is LGHNA, CDR2 YNFKEQ. CDR3 in DNA: TGTGCCAGCAGCCAAGTGGCGGGATTGGGGACCGGGGAGCTGTTTTTT. It codes for CASSQVAGLGTGELFF.

The chain has TRBV10-3 and TRBJ2-5, with D perhaps matching TRBD2 (6 bases). This CDR3 has 17 residues. CDR1 and CDR2 from the germline V gene are ENHRY and SYGVKD. V lost 3 bases, J lost 2 bases, and 19 bases lay in between. The DNA of the CDR3 is TGTGCCATCAGTGAAGGGAGGTCTAGCAGAAGTCAAGAGACCCAGTACTTC. It specifies CAISEGRSSRSQETQYF.

In its sample, this clone was seen a few times. V and J are TRBV6-2 or TRBV6-3 and TRBJ2-3; TRBD2 matches 9 bases. V lost 2 bases and J lost 6; bases outside the gene matches: 6. The CDR3 is made up of 15 amino acids. CDR1 is MNHEY and CDR2 is SVGEGT in the germline V gene. The CDR3 DNA reads as TGTGCCAGCAGTTACGGAGCGGGGGGATTTGATACGCAGTATTTT. It codes for CASSYGAGGFDTQYF.

V and J are TRBV27 and TRBJ2-3; 9 bases line up with TRBD2. This CDR3 region has 16 residues. The germline CDR1 and CDR2 sequences are MNHEY and SMNVEV (reference sequence). Trimming at V came to 6 bases and at J to 1 base, leaving 8 bases not matched to a gene. The CDR3 sequence: CASSGIPSGGTDTQYF. The CDR3 DNA reads as TGTGCCAGCAGCGGCATCCCTAGCGGGGGCACAGATACGCAGTATTTT.

This rearrangement joins TRBV5-4 to TRBJ2-1, with 10 bases identical to TRBD2. J was trimmed by 5 bases and V by 1 base; bases with no gene match: 3. The CDR3 is 15 amino acids. Germline lookup yields CDR1 SGHNT and CDR2 YYREEE (reference sequence). CDR3 sequence: CASSLRAGGNNEQFF. The CDR3 DNA sequence: TGTGCCAGCAGCTTGCGAGCGGGGGGGAACAATGAGCAGTTCTTC. The full variable domain, with the rest looked up from reference TRBV5-4 and TRBJ2-1, is ETGVTQSPTHLIKTRGQQVTLRCSSQSGHNTVSWYQQALGQGPQFIFQYYREEENGRGNFPPRFSGLQFPNYSSELNVNALELDDSALYLCASSLRAGGNNEQFFGPGTRLTVL.

This clone was seen a handful of times. The J gene is TRBJ1-2, the V gene TRBV18; no definite D call. V was shortened by 2 bases and J by 3 bases, with 7 bases between the two germline ends. Germline V gene data show CDR1 as KGHSH and CDR2 as LQKENI. This CDR3 comprises 13 residues. The CDR3 here is CASSPSSDYGYTF. The CDR3 nucleotides are TGTGCCAGCTCACCATCCAGCGACTATGGCTACACCTTC. The full variable domain, in which reference TRBV18 and TRBJ1-2 provide the parts outside the CDR3, is NAGVMQNPRHLVRRRGQEARLRCSPMKGHSHVYWYRQLPEEGLKFMVYLQKENIIDESGMPKERFSAEFPKEGPSILRIQQVVRGDSAAYFCASSPSSDYGYTFGSGTRLTVV.

The genes are TRBV2 and TRBJ1-2; 7 positions agree with TRBD1. V lost 1 base and J lost 4; bases outside the gene matches: 9. This CDR3 has 16 residues. Germline V gives CDR1 SNHLY, CDR2 FYNNEI. The CDR3 protein is CASSEGRRQGGYGYTF. The CDR3 DNA follows: TGTGCCAGCAGTGAAGGGCGGAGACAGGGCGGCTATGGCTACACCTTC. The variable domain in full, completed from reference TRBV2 and TRBJ1-2, reads EPEVTQTPSHQVTQMGQEVILRCVPISNHLYFYWYRQILGQKVEFLVSFYNNEISEKSEIFDDQFSVERPDGSNFTLKIRSTKLEDSAMYFCASSEGRRQGGYGYTFGSGTRLTVV.

The chain employs TRBV9 and TRBJ1-1; the match to TRBD1 covers 8 bases. CDR1 and CDR2 from the germline V gene are SGDLS and YYNGEE. The CDR3 is made up of 16 amino acids. V dropped 0 bases and J dropped 11; count of bases not matched to a gene: 15. In nucleotides, the CDR3 is TGTGCCAGCAGCGTAGGCGTTCGAGGACAGGGTGAAAGGGCTTTCTTT. Translating it yields CASSVGVRGQGERAFF.

As for this clone: Since a much larger clone is just one base distant, this may be a read error. Other DNA variants within this sample encode the same CDR3. The V gene is TRBV5-1, the J gene TRBJ2-2, with TRBD1 matching over 7 bases. With V trimmed by 4 bases and J by 0 bases, 3 bases remained unmatched. Germline CDR1 is SGHRS and CDR2 is YFSETQ. This CDR3 comprises 15 residues. In DNA, the CDR3 is TGCGCCAGCAGCCCCGGGACAGCGAACACCGGGGAGCTGTTTTTT. This gives the protein CASSPGTANTGELFF.